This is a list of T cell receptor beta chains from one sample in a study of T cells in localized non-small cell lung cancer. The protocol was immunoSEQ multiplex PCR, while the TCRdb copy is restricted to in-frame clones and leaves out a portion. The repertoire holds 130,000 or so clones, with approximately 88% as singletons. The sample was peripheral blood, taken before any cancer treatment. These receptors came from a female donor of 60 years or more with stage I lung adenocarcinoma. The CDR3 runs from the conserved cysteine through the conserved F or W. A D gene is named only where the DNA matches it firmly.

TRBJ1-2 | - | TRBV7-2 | TGTGCCAGCAGCTCCCAGGGTCGTGGCTACACCTTC | CASSSQGRGYTF
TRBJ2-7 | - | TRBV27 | TGTGCCAGCAGTTTGCGGCGAGGGGGGGTCGAGCAGTACTTC | CASSLRRGGVEQYF
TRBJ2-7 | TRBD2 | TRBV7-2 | TGTGCCAGCAGCTTAGGACGGGAGGCCTACGAGCAGTACTTC | CASSLGREAYEQYF
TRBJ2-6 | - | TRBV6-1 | TGTGCCAGCACGGGCGGAGAAGACGGGGCCAACGTCCTGACTTTC | CASTGGEDGANVLTF
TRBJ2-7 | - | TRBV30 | TGTGCCTGGAGTGTAGGGAGTCCCTACGAGCAGTACTTC | CAWSVGSPYEQYF
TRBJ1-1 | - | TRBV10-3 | TGTGCCATCAGTACAAGGGCGGAAAACACTGAAGCTTTCTTT | CAISTRAENTEAFF
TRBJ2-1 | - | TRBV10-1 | TGCGCCAGCAGTGAGCAGGGGCGGTATAGTGAGCAGTTCTTC | CASSEQGRYSEQFF
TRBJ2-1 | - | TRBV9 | TGTGCCAGCAGCCCCGGCAGCGAGGCCTACAATGAGCAGTTCTTC | CASSPGSEAYNEQFF
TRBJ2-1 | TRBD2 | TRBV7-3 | TGTGCCAGCAGCTTTACCGGGACTAGCGGGAGAAATGAGCAGTTCTTC | CASSFTGTSGRNEQFF
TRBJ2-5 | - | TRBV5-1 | TGCGCCAGCAGCTTGGCTAGGATCCAAGAGACCCAGTACTTC | CASSLARIQETQYF